What follows is one T cell receptor beta chain and its context. This entry belongs to a study of blood T cell repertoires in COVID-19. TCRdb keeps only in-frame clones here, not all; method: immunoSEQ multiplex PCR. This table holds about 110,000 clones, around 85% found once. There are 14 residues in the CDR3. CDR1 and CDR2 from the germline V gene are SGHRS and YFSETQ. V shed 0 bases and J shed 7 bases, with 14 bases lying between them. This chain connects TRBV5-1 to TRBJ2-7, with D perhaps matching TRBD1 (5 bases). Sequencing input: peripheral blood. The TCR comes from a human donor in a cohort sampled during active COVID-19. The CDR3, as DNA: TGCGCCAGCAGCTTGGAGGGGCGATCACATGAGCAGTACTTC. It codes for CASSLEGRSHEQYF.